Sequencing of this T cell receptor beta chain was carried out in a study of regulatory T cells in long-lasting Graves disease. The germline V gene has CDR1 KGHDR and CDR2 SFDVKD. V was trimmed by 4 bases and J by 3 bases, leaving 9 bases between them. This CDR3 spans 13 amino acids. Combining iRepertoire HTBI primers with Arm-PCR of CDR3 regions, the authors built TCR beta libraries. As processed by the authors: Identified across the samples were 62 TRBV segments and 13 to 15 TRBJ segments. TCRdb processed the multiplex PCR reads anew with MiXCR; each CDR3 protein has one entry. The V and J calls were not made by the authors but by TCRdb's processing. In the table there are roughly 400,000 distinct CDR3 sequences, around 21% of which are singletons. Time point of the sample: persistent/refractory GD, antithyroid drugs over 5 years with positive TRAb. Generation of the TCR library employed RNA extracted from PBMCs. Patients came through an endocrinology department, and that department was in Xi'an, China. A roughly 8.7-milliliter sample of peripheral blood was drawn into EDTA tubes.

The clonotype originates from a female donor with Graves disease. This chain connects TRBV24-1 to TRBJ2-7; D might be TRBD2 (5 bases). The sequences come from peripheral blood mononuclear cells (PBMCs), collected when the disease was refractory, from a patient treated with antithyroid drugs. CDR3 loop: CATSERTGYEQYF. CDR3 DNA sequence: TGTGCCACCAGTGAGCGGACTGGCTACGAGCAGTACTTC.